These T cell receptor beta chains were read from a single sample in a study of control samples from healthy donors and cancer patients. Only in-frame clones appear in the TCRdb table, and some are missing; sequencing was by immunoSEQ multiplex PCR. The data show about 49,000 clones, with about 86% seen just once and over 2.5% held by the top ten. The sample was PBMCs. All receptors come from a woman aged 50 to 60 with lung cancer. The CDR3 runs from the conserved cysteine through the conserved F or W. D genes are given only for firm matches. Where a row states a size, it is once, few, many or the class of an expanded clone; other rows omit it.

TRBJ1-2,-,TRBD1,TRBV6-4,CASSPGTGIYGYTF,TGTGCCAGCAGTCCCGGGACAGGTATCTATGGCTACACCTTC
TRBJ1-2,-,-,TRBV7-8,CASSSLAVRYGYTF,TGTGCCAGCAGCTCACTCGCGGTTCGCTATGGCTACACCTTC
TRBJ1-5,-,TRBD1,TRBV19,CASRARGGQPQHF,TGTGCCAGTAGAGCCAGGGGGGGTCAGCCCCAGCATTTT
TRBJ1-2,-,-,TRBV28,CASSFDPQTGSSYGYTF,TGTGCCAGCAGTTTTGATCCTCAGACGGGTTCTTCCTATGGCTACACCTTC
TRBJ1-1,-,-,TRBV3-1/TRBV3-2,CASSLAGVTEAFF,TGTGCCAGCAGCCTCGCCGGCGTGACTGAAGCTTTCTTT
TRBJ2-7,once,-,TRBV11-3,CASSTSYEQYF,TGTGCCAGCAGCACCTCCTACGAGCAGTACTTC
TRBJ1-2,-,TRBD1,TRBV7-8,CASSLGTDTNYGYTF,TGTGCCAGCAGCCTCGGGACAGATACTAACTATGGCTACACCTTC
TRBJ1-2,-,TRBD1,TRBV6-5,CASSFGTGIDYGYTF,TGTGCCAGCAGTTTCGGGACAGGGATTGACTATGGCTACACCTTC
TRBJ2-3,-,-,TRBV18,CASNRESGTDTQYF,TGTGCCAGCAACAGGGAATCGGGCACAGATACGCAGTATTTT
TRBJ1-2,-,-,TRBV7-9,CASSPSGSTEGYTF,TGTGCCAGCAGCCCCTCAGGGAGCACGGAAGGCTACACCTTC
TRBJ1-1,-,-,TRBV20-1,CSASMNTEAFF,TGCAGTGCCAGCATGAACACTGAAGCTTTCTTT
TRBJ2-3,-,TRBD2,TRBV7-2,CASSPGGGADTQYF,TGTGCCAGCAGCCCGGGAGGGGGTGCAGATACGCAGTATTTT
TRBJ2-3,-,-,TRBV7-3,CASSLALGTDTQYF,TGTGCCAGCAGCTTAGCACTGGGGACAGATACGCAGTATTTT
TRBJ2-7,-,-,TRBV10-3,CAISPLEVSYEQYF,TGTGCCATCAGTCCCCTGGAGGTCTCCTACGAGCAGTACTTC
TRBJ2-1,-,TRBD1,TRBV18,CASSRQGSYNEQFF,TGTGCCAGCTCAAGACAGGGCTCCTACAATGAGCAGTTCTTC
TRBJ1-1,-,TRBD1,TRBV13,CASSRDRGLSYTEAFF,TGTGCCAGCAGCCGGGACAGGGGGCTTTCCTACACTGAAGCTTTCTTT
TRBJ2-1,-,-,TRBV4-3,CASSQDEGINEQFF,TGCGCCAGCAGCCAAGACGAGGGGATCAATGAGCAGTTCTTC
TRBJ2-3,-,-,TRBV9,CASSVGSSVSTDTQYF,TGTGCCAGCAGCGTAGGGTCTAGCGTGAGCACAGATACGCAGTATTTT
TRBJ2-6,-,-,TRBV5-1,CASSLRFSGANVLTF,TGCGCCAGCAGCTTGCGGTTCTCTGGGGCCAACGTCCTGACTTTC
TRBJ1-1,-,-,TRBV9,CASSPRGGTEAFF,TGTGCCAGCAGCCCCCGGGGAGGGACTGAAGCTTTCTTT
TRBJ2-1,-,-,TRBV7-9,CASSLEGDYNEQFF,TGTGCCAGCAGCTTAGAAGGGGACTACAATGAGCAGTTCTTC
TRBJ1-1,-,-,TRBV6-5,CASSRAENTEAFF,TGTGCCAGCAGCAGAGCAGAGAACACTGAAGCTTTCTTT
TRBJ1-3,-,-,TRBV12-3/TRBV12-4,CASSFSNTIYF,TGTGCCAGCAGCTTCTCGAACACCATATATTTT
TRBJ2-2,-,-,TRBV10-3,CAIRRDSTGELFF,TGTGCCATCAGACGGGACTCCACCGGGGAGCTGTTTTTT
TRBJ1-1,-,-,TRBV11-2,CASSLTRTLLNTEAFF,TGTGCCAGCAGCTTAACGAGGACGCTTTTGAACACTGAAGCTTTCTTT
TRBJ2-7,-,-,TRBV7-9,CASSDRSSYEQYF,TGTGCCAGCAGCGATCGAAGCTCCTACGAGCAGTACTTC
TRBJ1-1,-,-,TRBV7-8,CASSLSGLGNTEAFF,TGTGCCAGCAGCTTAAGTGGGCTGGGGAACACTGAAGCTTTCTTT
TRBJ2-1,-,TRBD1,TRBV6-2/TRBV6-3,CASSYPTGQANEQFF,TGTGCCAGCAGTTACCCAACCGGACAGGCCAATGAGCAGTTCTTC
TRBJ2-7,-,-,TRBV7-2,CASSLLGGTSSYEQYF,TGTGCCAGCAGCTTACTTGGGGGGACGAGCTCCTACGAGCAGTACTTC
TRBJ1-2,-,TRBD1,TRBV7-2,CASSLFPQGAFGYTF,TGTGCCAGCAGCTTGTTTCCACAGGGGGCATTTGGCTACACCTTC
TRBJ1-3,-,-,TRBV5-4,CASSADLASGNTIYF,TGTGCCAGCAGCGCCGATCTCGCCTCTGGAAACACCATATATTTT
TRBJ2-3,-,-,TRBV9,CASSINNADTQYF,TGTGCCAGCAGCATCAACAACGCAGATACGCAGTATTTT
TRBJ2-7,-,TRBD1,TRBV7-9,CASSFPSGTGSYEQYF,TGTGCCAGCAGCTTCCCCTCCGGGACAGGATCCTACGAGCAGTACTTC
TRBJ1-5,-,-,TRBV10-3,CAISESGSNQPQHF,TGTGCCATCAGTGAATCGGGTTCAAATCAGCCCCAGCATTTT
TRBJ2-7,-,-,TRBV6-6,CASSYGGNEQYF,TGTGCCAGCAGTTACGGCGGGAACGAGCAGTACTTC
TRBJ2-2,-,-,TRBV24-1,CATSEPPTGELFF,TGTGCCACCAGTGAACCACCCACCGGGGAGCTGTTTTTT
TRBJ1-2,-,-,TRBV30,CAWRPAVYGYTF,TGTGCCTGGAGACCTGCGGTCTATGGCTACACCTTC
TRBJ2-5,-,-,TRBV11-2,CASSLVGRKETQYF,TGTGCCAGCAGCTTAGTCGGCAGGAAAGAGACCCAGTACTTC
TRBJ1-5,-,-,TRBV19,CASSIGFGPNQPQHF,TGTGCCAGTAGTATAGGGTTCGGGCCCAATCAGCCCCAGCATTTT
TRBJ1-5,-,TRBD1,TRBV2,CASGTDLNQPQHF,TGTGCCAGTGGGACAGACCTTAATCAGCCCCAGCATTTT
TRBJ2-7,-,TRBD1,TRBV13,CASSGGQGGYEQYF,TGTGCCAGCAGCGGGGGACAGGGAGGGTACGAGCAGTACTTC
TRBJ1-4,-,-,TRBV5-6,CASTSYNEKLFF,TGTGCCAGCACCTCGTATAATGAAAAACTGTTTTTT
TRBJ1-3,-,-,TRBV25-1,CASSESSGGGNTIYF,TGTGCCAGCAGTGAATCGTCCGGAGGAGGAAACACCATATATTTT
TRBJ1-1,-,TRBD1,TRBV30,CAWSVQGGTNTEAFF,TGTGCCTGGAGTGTACAAGGGGGCACGAACACTGAAGCTTTCTTT
TRBJ2-3,-,TRBD1,TRBV25-1,CASSGWTGVTDTQYF,TGTGCCAGCAGTGGGTGGACAGGGGTCACAGATACGCAGTATTTT